This T cell receptor beta chain appears in the sequencing data of a study of blood T cell repertoires in COVID-19. Study details: Samples came from the United States, Italy and Spain, spanning acute and convalescent COVID-19.

The repertoire was sequenced with immunoSEQ multiplex PCR; TCRdb's copy has only in-frame clones and lacks some. The sample lists roughly 230,000 clones, roughly 81% seen once, with more than 4% in the top ten. Germline V gives CDR1 LNHDA, CDR2 SQIVND (reference sequence). CDR3 size: 14 residues. The V gene lost 3 bases and the J gene lost 2 bases, with 11 bases spanning the gap. The material sequenced was peripheral blood. The source is a man over 45 with acute or convalescent COVID-19. The chain combines TRBV19 with TRBJ2-7; D uncertain. The CDR3 DNA reads as TGTGCCAGTAGTATCTTGCTTGGGCCCTACGAGCAGTACTTC. This sequence encodes CASSILLGPYEQYF. Complete variable domain (other parts from reference TRBV19 and TRBJ2-7): DGGITQSPKYLFRKEGQNVTLSCEQNLNHDAMYWYRQDPGQGLRLIYYSQIVNDFQKGDIAEGYSVSREKKESFPLTVTSAQKNPTAFYLCASSILLGPYEQYFGPGTRLTVT.